Sequencing of this T cell receptor beta chain was carried out in a study of regulatory T cells in long-lasting Graves disease. According to the study, TCR beta libraries were built with iRepertoire HTBI primers and CDR3-region Arm-PCR. TCRdb reprocessed the multiplex PCR reads with MiXCR, giving one entry per CDR3 protein. Counted here are about 470,000 distinct CDR3 sequences, roughly 20% occurring once; the ten biggest clones make up 6.5% to 10%. The germline V gene encodes CDR1 LNHNV and CDR2 YYDKDF (reference sequence). The CDR3 is made up of 14 amino acids. Trimming removed 1 base from V and 0 bases from J, with 4 bases in between. Specified time point: persistent/refractory GD, antithyroid drugs over 5 years with positive TRAb. With RNA extracted from PBMCs as input, the TCR library was made.

This chain connects TRBV15 to TRBJ1-3; D uncertain. Here the sequenced sample was peripheral blood mononuclear cells (PBMCs), taken when the disease was refractory, from a patient treated with antithyroid drugs. This TCR was recovered from a female donor with Graves disease. The CDR3 DNA reads TGTGCCACCAGCAGAGCCCTCTCTGGAAACACCATATATTTT. It specifies CATSRALSGNTIYF.